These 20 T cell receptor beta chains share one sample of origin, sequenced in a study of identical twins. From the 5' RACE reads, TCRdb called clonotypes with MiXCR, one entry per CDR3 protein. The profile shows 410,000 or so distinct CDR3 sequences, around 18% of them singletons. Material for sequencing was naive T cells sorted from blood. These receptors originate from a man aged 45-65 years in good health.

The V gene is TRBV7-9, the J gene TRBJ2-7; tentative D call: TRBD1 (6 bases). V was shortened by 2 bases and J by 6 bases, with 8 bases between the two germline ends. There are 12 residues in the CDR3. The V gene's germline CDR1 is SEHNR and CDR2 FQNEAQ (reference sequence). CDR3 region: CASSLPGAEQYF. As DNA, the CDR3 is TGTGCCAGCAGCTTACCAGGGGCCGAGCAGTACTTC.

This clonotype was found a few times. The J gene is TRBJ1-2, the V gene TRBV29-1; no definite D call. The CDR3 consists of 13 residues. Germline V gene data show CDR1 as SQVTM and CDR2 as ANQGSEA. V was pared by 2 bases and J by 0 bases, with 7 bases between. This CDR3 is CSVEYRANYGYTF. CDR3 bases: TGCAGCGTTGAATATCGAGCTAACTATGGCTACACCTTC. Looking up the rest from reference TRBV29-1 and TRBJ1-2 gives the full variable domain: SAVISQKPSRDICQRGTSLTIQCQVDSQVTMMFWYRQQPGQSLTLIATANQGSEATYESGFVIDKFPISRPNLTFSTLTVSNMSPEDSSIYLCSVEYRANYGYTFGSGTRLTVV.

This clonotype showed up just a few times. The CDR3 protein is CASSLVSWGNQPQHF. The CDR3 bases are TGTGCCAGCAGCTTAGTGAGTTGGGGGAATCAGCCCCAGCATTTT. The rearrangement links TRBV7-2 to TRBJ1-5; a weak D match, TRBD1 (5 bases). Trimming removed 1 base from V and 4 bases from J, with 11 bases in between. The CDR3 has 15 residues. Germline assignment: CDR1 SGHTA and CDR2 FQGNSA.

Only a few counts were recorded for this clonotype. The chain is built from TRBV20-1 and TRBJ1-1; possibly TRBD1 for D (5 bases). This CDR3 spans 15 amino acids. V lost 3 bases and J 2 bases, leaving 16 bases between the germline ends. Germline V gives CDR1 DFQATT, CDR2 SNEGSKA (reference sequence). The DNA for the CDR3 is TGCAGTGCTAGTGCTTCATCAGGGTCAAACACTGAAGCTTTCTTT. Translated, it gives CSASASSGSNTEAFF.

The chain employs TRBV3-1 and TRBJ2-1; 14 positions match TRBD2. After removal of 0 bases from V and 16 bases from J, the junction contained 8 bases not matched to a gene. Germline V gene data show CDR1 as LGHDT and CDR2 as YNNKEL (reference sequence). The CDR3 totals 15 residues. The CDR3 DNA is TGTGCCAGCAGCCAAGACCCGACTAGCGGGAGGGCCATCTTCTTC. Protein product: CASSQDPTSGRAIFF.

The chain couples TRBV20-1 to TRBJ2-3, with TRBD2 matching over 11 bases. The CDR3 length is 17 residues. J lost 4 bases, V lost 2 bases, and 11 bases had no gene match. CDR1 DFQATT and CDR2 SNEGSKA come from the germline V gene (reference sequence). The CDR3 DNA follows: TGCAGTGCTAGAACCCTGACTAGCGGGACGTTAGCAGATACGCAGTATTTT. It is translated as CSARTLTSGTLADTQYF.

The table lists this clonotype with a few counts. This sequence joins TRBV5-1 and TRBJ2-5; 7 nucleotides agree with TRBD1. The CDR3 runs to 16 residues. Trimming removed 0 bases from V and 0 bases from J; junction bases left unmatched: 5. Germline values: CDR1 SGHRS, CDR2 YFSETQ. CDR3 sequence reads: CASSLVSDRDQETQYF. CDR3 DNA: TGCGCCAGCAGCTTGGTCTCAGACAGGGACCAAGAGACCCAGTACTTC.

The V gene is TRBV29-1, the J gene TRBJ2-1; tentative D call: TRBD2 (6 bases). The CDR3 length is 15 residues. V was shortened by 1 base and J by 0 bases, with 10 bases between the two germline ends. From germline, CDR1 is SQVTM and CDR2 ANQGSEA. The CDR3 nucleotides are TGCAGCGTTGAAGGTACAGCGGGCTCCTACAATGAGCAGTTCTTC. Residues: CSVEGTAGSYNEQFF.

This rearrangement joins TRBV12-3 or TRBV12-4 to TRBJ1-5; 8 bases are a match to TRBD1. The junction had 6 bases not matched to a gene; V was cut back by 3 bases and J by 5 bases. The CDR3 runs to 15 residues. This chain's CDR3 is CASSFSGGPYQPQHF. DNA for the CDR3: TGTGCCAGCAGTTTTTCAGGGGGCCCGTATCAGCCCCAGCATTTT.

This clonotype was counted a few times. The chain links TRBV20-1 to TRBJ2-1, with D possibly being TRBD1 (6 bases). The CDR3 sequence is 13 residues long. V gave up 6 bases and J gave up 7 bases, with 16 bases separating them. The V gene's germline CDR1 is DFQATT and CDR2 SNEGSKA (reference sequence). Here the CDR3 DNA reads TGCAGTGCGACGCCCGGGACAAATAATGAGCAGTTCTTC. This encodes CSATPGTNNEQFF.

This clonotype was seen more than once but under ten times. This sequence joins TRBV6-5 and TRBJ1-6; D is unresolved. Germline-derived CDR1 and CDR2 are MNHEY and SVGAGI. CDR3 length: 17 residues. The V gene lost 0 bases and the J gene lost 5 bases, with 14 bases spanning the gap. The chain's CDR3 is CASSYSIKDHNNSPLHF. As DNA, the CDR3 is TGTGCCAGCAGTTACTCGATCAAGGACCACAATAATTCACCCCTCCACTTT.

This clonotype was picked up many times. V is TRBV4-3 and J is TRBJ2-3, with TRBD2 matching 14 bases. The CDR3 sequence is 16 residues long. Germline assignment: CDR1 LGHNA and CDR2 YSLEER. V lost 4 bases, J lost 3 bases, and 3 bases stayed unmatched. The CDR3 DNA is TGCGCCAGCAGCCCCGGGACTAGCGGGAGAACAGATACGCAGTATTTT. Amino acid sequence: CASSPGTSGRTDTQYF.

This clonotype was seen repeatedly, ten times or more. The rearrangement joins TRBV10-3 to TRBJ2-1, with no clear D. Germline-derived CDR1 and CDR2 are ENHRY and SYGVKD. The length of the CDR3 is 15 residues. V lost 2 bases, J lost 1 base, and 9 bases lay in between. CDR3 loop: CAISEVRGSYNEQFF. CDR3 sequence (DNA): TGTGCCATCAGTGAGGTAAGAGGATCCTACAATGAGCAGTTCTTC.

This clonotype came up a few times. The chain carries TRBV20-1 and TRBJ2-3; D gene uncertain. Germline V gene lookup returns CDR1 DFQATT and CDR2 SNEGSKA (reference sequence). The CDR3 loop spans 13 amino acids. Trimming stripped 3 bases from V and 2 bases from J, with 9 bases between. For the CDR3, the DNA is TGCAGTGCTAGCCAGACAAACACAGATACGCAGTATTTT. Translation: CSASQTNTDTQYF.

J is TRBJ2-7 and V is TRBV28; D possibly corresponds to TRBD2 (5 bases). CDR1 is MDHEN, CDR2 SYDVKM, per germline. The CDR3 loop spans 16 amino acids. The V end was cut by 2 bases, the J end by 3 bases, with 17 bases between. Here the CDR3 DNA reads TGTGCCAGCAGTTTACCCTCGAACGGGAACCTCTACGAGCAGTACTTC. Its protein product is CASSLPSNGNLYEQYF.

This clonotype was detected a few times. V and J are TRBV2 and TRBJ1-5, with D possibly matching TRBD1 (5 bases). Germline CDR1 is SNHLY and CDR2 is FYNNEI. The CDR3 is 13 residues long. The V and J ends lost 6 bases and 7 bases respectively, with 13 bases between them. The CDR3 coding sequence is TGTGCCAGCAGACTCGGGACGCCGCAGCCCCAGCATTTT. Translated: CASRLGTPQPQHF.

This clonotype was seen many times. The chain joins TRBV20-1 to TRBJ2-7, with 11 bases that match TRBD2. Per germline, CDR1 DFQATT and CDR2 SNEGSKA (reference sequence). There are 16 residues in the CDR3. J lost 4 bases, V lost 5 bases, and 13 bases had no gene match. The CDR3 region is CSAAGTSGRTQYEQYF. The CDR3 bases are TGCAGTGCTGCCGGGACTAGCGGTAGAACCCAGTACGAGCAGTACTTC.

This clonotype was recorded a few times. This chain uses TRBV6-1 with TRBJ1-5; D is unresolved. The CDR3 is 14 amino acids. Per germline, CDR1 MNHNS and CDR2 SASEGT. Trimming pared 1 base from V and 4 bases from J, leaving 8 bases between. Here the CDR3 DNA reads TGTGCCAGCAGTGAAGGACATATAAATCAGCCCCAGCATTTT. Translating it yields CASSEGHINQPQHF.

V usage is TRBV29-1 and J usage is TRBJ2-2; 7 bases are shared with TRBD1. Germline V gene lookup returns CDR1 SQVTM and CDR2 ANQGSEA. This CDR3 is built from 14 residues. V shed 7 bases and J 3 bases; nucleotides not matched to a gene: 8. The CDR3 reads CSGQQGVDTGELFF. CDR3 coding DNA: TGCAGCGGACAGCAGGGGGTGGACACCGGGGAGCTGTTTTTT.

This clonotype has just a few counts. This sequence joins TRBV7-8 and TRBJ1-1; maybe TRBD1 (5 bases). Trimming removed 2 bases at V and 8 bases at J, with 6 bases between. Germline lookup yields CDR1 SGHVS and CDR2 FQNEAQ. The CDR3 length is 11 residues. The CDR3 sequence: CASSLWGEAFF. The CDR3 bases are TGTGCCAGCAGCTTATGGGGCGAAGCTTTCTTT.